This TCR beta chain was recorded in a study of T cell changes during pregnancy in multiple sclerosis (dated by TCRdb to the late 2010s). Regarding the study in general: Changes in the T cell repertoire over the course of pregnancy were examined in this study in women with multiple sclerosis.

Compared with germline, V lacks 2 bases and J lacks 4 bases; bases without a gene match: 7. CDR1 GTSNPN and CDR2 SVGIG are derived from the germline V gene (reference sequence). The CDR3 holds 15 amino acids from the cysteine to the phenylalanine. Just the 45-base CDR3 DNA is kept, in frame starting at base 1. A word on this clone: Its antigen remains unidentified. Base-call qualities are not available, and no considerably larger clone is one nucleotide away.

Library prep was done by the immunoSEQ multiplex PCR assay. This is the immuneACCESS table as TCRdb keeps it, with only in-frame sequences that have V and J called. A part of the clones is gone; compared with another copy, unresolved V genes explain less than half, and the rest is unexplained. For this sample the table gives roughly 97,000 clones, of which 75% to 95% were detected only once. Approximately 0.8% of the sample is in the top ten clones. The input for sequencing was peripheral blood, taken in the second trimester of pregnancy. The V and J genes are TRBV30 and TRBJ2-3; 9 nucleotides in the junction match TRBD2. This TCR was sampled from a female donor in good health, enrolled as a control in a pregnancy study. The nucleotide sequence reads TGTGCCTGGAGTTTGGCGGGACTAGCAGCAGATACGCAGTATTTT. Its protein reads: CAWSLAGLAADTQYF.